A single sample gave rise to the 32 T cell receptor beta chains below, sequenced in a study of blood T cell repertoires in COVID-19. Sequenced by immunoSEQ multiplex PCR; TCRdb stores in-frame clones only, minus some. Here the sample spans approximately 300,000 clones, approximately 90% being singletons. The sequenced sample consisted of peripheral blood. Receptor source: a woman aged 25-40 years with COVID-19, enrolled during active disease.

The table lists this clone with a few counts. V usage is TRBV6-1 and J usage is TRBJ1-3; D is ambiguous. Germline values: CDR1 MNHNS, CDR2 SASEGT. The V end lost 3 bases, the J end lost 4 bases, and 7 bases lay between the germline ends. CDR3 size: 13 residues. The CDR3 is CASSDRHGNTIYF. In DNA form, the CDR3 reads TGTGCCAGCAGTGACAGGCACGGAAACACCATATATTTT.

The CDR3 reads CASSSGRAGGTGELFF. The CDR3 DNA reads TGTGCCAGCAGTAGCGGGAGGGCCGGGGGCACCGGGGAGCTGTTTTTT. The chain joins TRBV7-3 to TRBJ2-2; 11 bases line up with TRBD2. V lost 6 bases to trimming and J lost 4 bases; unmatched junction nucleotides: 7. Germline V gene lookup returns CDR1 SGHTA and CDR2 FQGTGA. The CDR3 consists of 16 residues.

V gene TRBV9 combines with J gene TRBJ2-2; 8 bases are a match to TRBD2. This CDR3 region has 18 residues. Trimming removed 1 base from V and 3 bases from J; junction bases left unmatched: 11. Germline CDR1 SGDLS, CDR2 YYNGEE. Here the CDR3 DNA reads TGTGCCAGCAGCGTAACTTTGAAGAGCGGGAGAGACACCGGGGAGCTGTTTTTT. Translating gives CASSVTLKSGRDTGELFF.

The chain employs TRBV6-5 and TRBJ1-1; possibly TRBD1 for D (6 bases). Deletions cut 7 bases from V and 5 bases from J, with 17 bases between. CDR3 length: 14 residues. Looked up from germline, CDR1 is MNHEY and CDR2 is SVGAGI. The CDR3 region has the DNA TGTGCCAGCATGTTCGGGGGGCTAGGGACTGAAGCTTTCTTT. Translated: CASMFGGLGTEAFF.

The V and J genes are TRBV5-6 and TRBJ1-2; D might be TRBD1 (6 bases). Deletions cut 4 bases from V and 6 bases from J, with 13 bases between. The CDR3 consists of 13 residues. Germline CDR1 SGHDT, CDR2 YYEEEE. The CDR3 sequence: CASSAAGAHGYTF. The CDR3 DNA follows: TGTGCCAGCAGCGCCGCGGGGGCGCATGGCTACACCTTC.

The rearrangement links TRBV3-1 (or the pseudogene TRBV3-2) to TRBJ1-3, with D tentatively TRBD1 (6 bases). This CDR3 has 18 residues. V was shortened by 2 bases and J by 0 bases, with 17 bases between the two germline ends. The germline CDR1 and CDR2 sequences are LGHDT and YNNKEL (reference sequence). The CDR3 sequence: CASSQSGGQGHSGNTIYF. CDR3 DNA: TGTGCCAGCAGCCAAAGTGGCGGTCAGGGGCACTCTGGAAACACCATATATTTT.

The chain couples TRBV28 to TRBJ2-2; 7 nucleotides agree with TRBD2. Germline loops: CDR1 MDHEN, CDR2 SYDVKM. Trimming took 5 bases from V and 0 from J; bases not matched to a gene: 3. CDR3 size: 15 residues. The CDR3 protein is CASSLLAANTGELFF. The DNA of the CDR3 is TGTGCCAGCAGTCTCCTAGCGGCGAACACCGGGGAGCTGTTTTTT.

The chain links TRBV19 to TRBJ2-5; D perhaps matches TRBD1 (5 bases). Looked up from germline, CDR1 is LNHDA and CDR2 is SQIVND (reference sequence). The CDR3 sequence is 14 residues long. V was shortened by 4 bases and J by 5 bases, with 14 bases between the two germline ends. CDR3 protein: CASSNSAGWETQYF. DNA for the CDR3: TGTGCCAGTAGTAACTCAGCAGGGTGGGAGACCCAGTACTTC.

The CDR3 region has the DNA TGTGCCAGCAGTGATAACTACGAGCAGTACTTC. This translates into CASSDNYEQYF. The chain employs TRBV2 and TRBJ2-7; the D is unclear. The V gene's germline CDR1 is SNHLY and CDR2 FYNNEI. The CDR3 is 11 residues long. Trimming pared 3 bases from V and 3 bases from J, leaving 3 bases between. Together with reference TRBV2 and TRBJ2-7, the CDR3 gives the full variable domain: EPEVTQTPSHQVTQMGQEVILRCVPISNHLYFYWYRQILGQKVEFLVSFYNNEISEKSEIFDDQFSVERPDGSNFTLKIRSTKLEDSAMYFCASSDNYEQYFGPGTRLTVT.

The chain uses TRBV5-1 and TRBJ1-2; TRBD1 is a possible D gene (6 bases). Germline-derived CDR1 and CDR2 are SGHRS and YFSETQ. V dropped 0 bases and J dropped 8 bases, with 11 bases sitting between them. The CDR3 is 13 residues long. CDR3 coding DNA: TGCGCCAGCAGCTTGGACAGGGTGAGGGGCTACACCTTC. As protein: CASSLDRVRGYTF.

The chain combines TRBV11-2 with TRBJ1-1; 7 nucleotides line up with TRBD1. The CDR3 runs 14 residues. The germline V gene has CDR1 SGHAT and CDR2 FQNNGV. Trimming at V came to 6 bases and at J to 5 bases, leaving 9 bases not matched to a gene. CDR3 loop: CASRQTGTGTEAFF. CDR3 sequence (DNA): TGTGCCAGCAGGCAGACAGGGACGGGGACTGAAGCTTTCTTT. Together with reference TRBV11-2 and TRBJ1-1, the CDR3 gives the full variable domain: EAGVAQSPRYKIIEKRQSVAFWCNPISGHATLYWYQQILGQGPKLLIQFQNNGVVDDSQLPKDRFSAERLKGVDSTLKIQPAKLEDSAVYLCASRQTGTGTEAFFGQGTRLTVV.

The J gene is TRBJ2-5, the V gene TRBV7-9; possible D gene TRBD2, 5 bases. CDR3 length equals 12 residues. Trimming removed 6 bases at V and 2 bases at J, with 7 bases between. Germline V gives CDR1 SEHNR, CDR2 FQNEAQ (reference sequence). The CDR3 bases are TGTGCCAGCAGGGACTTTCAAGAGACCCAGTACTTC. Its protein is CASRDFQETQYF.

This clone has a handful of counts. The chain employs TRBV29-1 and TRBJ2-2, with a weak D call TRBD1 (7 bases). The germline gives CDR1 SQVTM, CDR2 ANQGSEA. This CDR3 is built from 15 residues. V gave up 3 bases and J gave up 1 base, with 12 bases separating them. The CDR3 is CSVEEGAGNTGELFF. CDR3 sequence (DNA): TGCAGCGTTGAGGAGGGGGCTGGGAACACCGGGGAGCTGTTTTTT.

The chain joins TRBV20-1 to TRBJ2-1; D not certain. Between the trimmed V and J ends, which lost 0 bases and 15 bases, there was a span of 6 bases. Germline values: CDR1 DFQATT, CDR2 SNEGSKA (reference sequence). The CDR3 length is 9 residues. The DNA for the CDR3 is TGCAGTGCTAGAGAGAGGCGGTTCTTC. Translated: CSARERRFF.

This clone was picked up a small number of times. The V and J genes are TRBV6-6 and TRBJ2-6; TRBD1 agrees at 9 bases. The junction had 17 bases not matched to a gene; V was cut back by 6 bases and J by 2 bases. CDR3 length equals 20 residues. Germline loops: CDR1 MNHNY, CDR2 SVGAGI (reference sequence). CDR3 bases: TGTGCCAGCAGCGAGAGTGGGACAGGGCGAAATCTAGCTGGGGCCAACGTCCTGACTTTC. Translated: CASSESGTGRNLAGANVLTF.

The chain joins TRBV2 to TRBJ2-7, with a possible D match to TRBD2 (6 bases). The germline CDR1 and CDR2 sequences are SNHLY and FYNNEI. The germline V and J ends were trimmed by 1 base and 4 bases, with 14 bases remaining between them. The CDR3 sequence is 15 residues long. The CDR3 region is CASSEGIVEGYEQYF. CDR3 in DNA: TGTGCCAGCAGTGAAGGTATAGTGGAGGGTTACGAGCAGTACTTC.

This chain links TRBV21-1 with TRBJ2-5; TRBD2, the D gene given by the table, was not confirmed from the DNA. TRBV21-1 is described as a pseudogene. This CDR3 has 17 amino acids. The CDR3 DNA follows: TGTGCCAGCAGTCCTCCCCCGGCCGGAAGCAGAGGAGAGACCCAGTACTTC. Translated: CASSPPPAGSRGETQYF.

The chain links TRBV5-1 to TRBJ1-4; D is possibly TRBD1 (6 bases). The length of the CDR3 is 14 residues. CDR1 SGHRS and CDR2 YFSETQ come from the germline V gene. V gave up 0 bases and J gave up 8 bases, with 11 bases separating them. CDR3 sequence reads: CASSLGQVREKLFF. The DNA of the CDR3 is TGCGCCAGCAGCTTGGGACAGGTCCGGGAAAAACTGTTTTTT.

This clone was observed a single time. The V call is TRBV18, the J call TRBJ1-6, with D hard to call. This CDR3 region has 13 residues. Germline V CDR1 and CDR2: KGHSH, LQKENI. V lost 3 bases and J lost 8, with 8 bases in between. The CDR3 DNA reads TGTGCCAGCTCACCTACTCGAGATTCACCCCTCCACTTT. Residues: CASSPTRDSPLHF.

The CDR3 nucleotides are TGTGCCAGCAGCCAAGATCGGGGGACCGGGGAGCTGTTTTTT. It translates to CASSQDRGTGELFF. The rearrangement joins TRBV3-1 (or the pseudogene TRBV3-2) to TRBJ2-2; possibly TRBD2 for D (6 bases). Germline CDR1 reads LGHDT; CDR2 reads YNNKEL (reference sequence). The CDR3 has 14 residues. V lost 0 bases, J lost 5 bases, and 7 bases lay in between.

This clone was recorded only once. This chain connects TRBV30 to TRBJ1-3, with D possibly matching TRBD1 (5 bases). V was trimmed by 3 bases and J by 8 bases, leaving 20 bases between them. The CDR3 extends over 15 amino acids. Germline V CDR1 and CDR2: GTSNPN, SVGIG (reference sequence). The CDR3 protein is CAWRPFRFPRDTIYF. For the CDR3, the DNA is TGTGCCTGGAGGCCTTTTAGGTTTCCCAGGGACACCATATATTTT.

This clone was counted a single time. This chain connects TRBV12-3 or TRBV12-4 to TRBJ1-4; D possibly corresponds to TRBD1 (6 bases). The V end lost 5 bases, the J end lost 11 bases, and 9 bases lay between the germline ends. CDR3 length: 11 residues. In DNA form, the CDR3 reads TGTGCCAGCAGTAAGGGGGGGAAACTGTTTTTT. Protein product: CASSKGGKLFF.

The chain combines TRBV11-2 with TRBJ1-2, with TRBD1 identical over 7 bases. Germline V gene data show CDR1 as SGHAT and CDR2 as FQNNGV. V was clipped by 5 bases and J by 0 bases; unmatched bases: 12. The CDR3 has 17 amino acids. This chain's CDR3 is CASSHWDRIIANYGYTF. The DNA for the CDR3 is TGTGCCAGCAGCCACTGGGACAGAATAATAGCTAACTATGGCTACACCTTC. Drawing the rest from reference TRBV11-2 and TRBJ1-2, the complete variable domain is EAGVAQSPRYKIIEKRQSVAFWCNPISGHATLYWYQQILGQGPKLLIQFQNNGVVDDSQLPKDRFSAERLKGVDSTLKIQPAKLEDSAVYLCASSHWDRIIANYGYTFGSGTRLTVV.

V and J are TRBV2 and TRBJ2-7; possible D gene TRBD2, 6 bases. There are 16 residues in the CDR3. The V end was cut by 2 bases, the J end by 7 bases, with 21 bases between. Per the germline V gene, CDR1 is SNHLY and CDR2 is FYNNEI. The DNA for the CDR3 is TGTGCCAGCAGTGAAACGAGGGAGGCCGTCCAGGGTGAGCAGTACTTC. Translated: CASSETREAVQGEQYF.

The rearrangement links TRBV20-1 to TRBJ1-1, with 9 bases fitting TRBD1. V was clipped by 8 bases and J by 10 bases; unmatched bases: 5. This CDR3 contains 10 residues. The germline V gene encodes CDR1 DFQATT and CDR2 SNEGSKA (reference sequence). For the CDR3, the DNA is TGCAGTACCGGGACAGGGTTAGCTTTCTTT. It codes for CSTGTGLAFF.

The chain employs TRBV3-1 (or the pseudogene TRBV3-2) and TRBJ2-1; the match to TRBD2 covers 9 bases. From germline, CDR1 is LGHDT and CDR2 YNNKEL (reference sequence). The CDR3 consists of 16 residues. V trimming: 0 bases; J trimming: 4 bases; junction bases outside the gene matches: 4. The CDR3 DNA is TGTGCCAGCAGCCAAGATGCGGGGGGGGCTTACAATGAGCAGTTCTTC. It codes for CASSQDAGGAYNEQFF.

The gene calls are TRBV13 and TRBJ2-1, with D maybe TRBD1 (6 bases). Germline-derived CDR1 and CDR2 are PRHDT and FYEKMQ (reference sequence). With 7 bases removed from V and 4 bases from J, the gap between germline ends came to 17 bases. The CDR3 spans 15 residues. The CDR3 loop reads CASTEYRQGYNEQFF. The CDR3 region has the DNA TGTGCCAGCACCGAATACCGGCAGGGGTACAATGAGCAGTTCTTC.

J is TRBJ1-5 and V is TRBV5-5; tentatively, D is TRBD1 (6 bases). Germline CDR1 is SGHKS and CDR2 is YYEKEE (reference sequence). This CDR3 has 13 residues. V was shortened by 2 bases and J by 10 bases, with 13 bases between the two germline ends. CDR3 region: CASSLPGVGPQHF. As DNA, the CDR3 is TGTGCCAGCAGCTTACCAGGGGTGGGTCCCCAGCATTTT.

The chain carries TRBV24-1 and TRBJ2-1, with TRBD1 as a possible D gene (6 bases). Germline-derived CDR1 and CDR2 are KGHDR and SFDVKD. With 4 bases removed from V and 10 bases from J, the gap between germline ends came to 19 bases. CDR3 size: 15 residues. In DNA form, the CDR3 reads TGTGCCACCAGTGAAGTGTTAGGGACAAAGAGCGAGCAGTTCTTC. This sequence encodes CATSEVLGTKSEQFF.

As concerns this clone: This sample also contains other DNA sequences that code for the same CDR3. The chain uses TRBV19 and TRBJ1-6, with D perhaps TRBD1 (5 bases). Germline CDR1 is LNHDA and CDR2 is SQIVND (reference sequence). The CDR3 is made up of 15 amino acids. V lost 5 bases and J lost 0, with 8 bases in between. The CDR3 loop reads CASSRQSSYNSPLHF. CDR3 nucleotides: TGTGCCAGTAGTCGACAGAGCTCCTATAATTCACCCCTCCACTTT. The full variable domain, rest sourced from reference TRBV19 and TRBJ1-6, is DGGITQSPKYLFRKEGQNVTLSCEQNLNHDAMYWYRQDPGQGLRLIYYSQIVNDFQKGDIAEGYSVSREKKESFPLTVTSAQKNPTAFYLCASSRQSSYNSPLHFGNGTRLTVT.

The chain joins TRBV11-2 to TRBJ2-3, with D possibly being TRBD2 (5 bases). The germline V gene has CDR1 SGHAT and CDR2 FQNNGV. Trimming took off 1 base at V and 3 bases at J, with 8 bases between the two ends. CDR3 length: 14 amino acids. The CDR3 region has the DNA TGTGCCAGCAGCTTAGGGACTCTAACAGATACGCAGTATTTT. It translates to CASSLGTLTDTQYF.

This clone was seen more than once but under ten times. The chain has TRBV3-1 (or the pseudogene TRBV3-2) and TRBJ1-2; perhaps TRBD1 as D (6 bases). The CDR3 runs to 16 residues. The ends were cut back, 0 bases at V and 4 bases at J, with 15 bases in the middle. Germline CDR1 is LGHDT and CDR2 is YNNKEL (reference sequence). CDR3 protein: CASSQETKQGAYGYTF. As DNA, the CDR3 is TGTGCCAGCAGCCAAGAAACAAAACAGGGAGCCTATGGCTACACCTTC.